This is a list of T cell receptor beta chains from one sample in a study of blood T cell repertoires in COVID-19. The method was immunoSEQ multiplex PCR; TCRdb's version includes in-frame clones alone and lacks a portion of them. This table holds approximately 280,000 clones, 75% to 90% found once. Source material: peripheral blood. The receptors originated from a woman in her seventies with acute or convalescent COVID-19. CDR3s include the opening cysteine and the closing phenylalanine or tryptophan. A D gene is named only where the DNA matches it firmly. Size is omitted from some rows. Given values are once, few, many or a class for expanded clones.

j_gene | d_gene | abundance | v_gene | CDR3aa | CDR3nt
TRBJ2-1 | . | . | TRBV7-9 | CASSLDSLPGDEQFF | TGTGCCAGCAGCTTGGACTCACTCCCAGGGGATGAGCAGTTCTTC
TRBJ1-4 | . | . | TRBV12-5 | CASGLPPLPRGEKLFF | TGTGCTAGTGGTTTGCCTCCTTTACCTAGAGGTGAAAAACTGTTTTTT
TRBJ2-7 | . | . | TRBV11-2 | CASRRQSEQYF | TGTGCCAGCAGGCGACAGTCCGAGCAGTACTTC
TRBJ1-4 | . | . | TRBV19 | CASGPAGQVNEKLFF | TGTGCCAGTGGGCCGGCGGGGCAGGTTAATGAAAAACTGTTTTTT
TRBJ2-3 | TRBD2 | . | TRBV3-1/TRBV3-2 | CASSHPSSGGRTDTQYF | TGTGCCAGCAGCCACCCGTCTAGCGGGGGGCGAACAGATACGCAGTATTTT
TRBJ1-1 | . | . | TRBV3-1/TRBV3-2 | CASSGAGTEAFF | TGTGCCAGCAGCGGGGCGGGAACTGAAGCTTTCTTT
TRBJ2-4 | . | . | TRBV2 | CASADLNIQYF | TGTGCCAGCGCGGACTTAAACATTCAGTACTTC
TRBJ1-1 | TRBD1 | few | TRBV2 | CASRTQGSTEAFF | TGTGCCAGCAGGACACAGGGGAGCACTGAAGCTTTCTTT
TRBJ2-7 | . | . | TRBV6-6 | CASRWEALSSYEQYF | TGTGCCAGCAGATGGGAGGCCCTGAGCTCCTACGAGCAGTACTTC
TRBJ1-3 | . | . | TRBV6-5 | CASEGGGSGNTIYF | TGTGCCAGCGAGGGAGGAGGCTCTGGAAACACCATATATTTT
TRBJ2-1 | . | . | TRBV11-3 | CASSLGGDNEQFF | TGTGCCAGCAGCTTAGGGGGGGATAATGAGCAGTTCTTC
TRBJ2-4 | . | . | TRBV12-3/TRBV12-4 | CASSEGTIQYF | TGTGCCAGCAGTGAGGGAACCATTCAGTACTTC
TRBJ2-1 | TRBD1 | . | TRBV7-9 | CASSRDRGDEQFF | TGTGCCAGCAGCCGAGACAGGGGCGATGAGCAGTTCTTC
TRBJ1-4 | . | . | TRBV4-1 | CASSQGRLEKLFF | TGCGCCAGCAGCCAAGGGAGGTTGGAAAAACTGTTTTTT
TRBJ1-5 | . | . | TRBV15 | CATSSVYQPQHF | TGTGCCACCAGCAGCGTATATCAGCCCCAGCATTTT
TRBJ1-1 | . | . | TRBV5-5 | CASSFGGLNTEAFF | TGTGCCAGCAGCTTCGGGGGGCTGAACACTGAAGCTTTCTTT
TRBJ1-5 | TRBD1 | . | TRBV10-3 | CAMSPGQGNNQPQHF | TGTGCCATGAGCCCGGGACAGGGTAACAATCAGCCCCAGCATTTT
TRBJ1-2 | . | . | TRBV7-8 | CASSSPTASPNYGYTF | TGTGCCAGCAGCTCTCCGACTGCAAGCCCTAACTATGGCTACACCTTC
TRBJ2-2 | TRBD1 | . | TRBV10-3 | CAISEGDRGNTGELFF | TGTGCCATCAGTGAAGGGGACAGGGGGAACACCGGGGAGCTGTTTTTT
TRBJ1-1 | . | . | TRBV5-1 | CASSPVPEKAFF | TGCGCCAGCAGCCCGGTGCCCGAGAAAGCTTTCTTT
TRBJ1-1 | . | few | TRBV2 | CASQGFFTEAFF | TGTGCCAGCCAGGGGTTTTTCACTGAAGCTTTCTTT
TRBJ1-1 | . | . | TRBV15 | CATSRRVEGTEAFF | TGTGCCACCAGCAGGAGGGTGGAAGGGACTGAAGCTTTCTTT
TRBJ1-6 | . | once | TRBV19 | CASSAPGERNSPLHF | TGTGCCAGTAGTGCTCCGGGAGAGCGAAATTCACCCCTCCACTTT
TRBJ1-5 | . | . | TRBV30 | CAWSYSLAHQPQHF | TGTGCCTGGAGCTACTCCCTAGCCCATCAGCCCCAGCATTTT
TRBJ1-1 | . | . | TRBV6-5 | CASSLIQGNTEAFF | TGTGCCAGCAGTTTAATACAGGGGAACACTGAAGCTTTCTTT
TRBJ1-4 | TRBD1 | . | TRBV12-3/TRBV12-4 | CASSSAGTGKLFF | TGTGCCAGCAGTTCAGCCGGGACAGGGAAACTGTTTTTT
TRBJ2-6 | . | . | TRBV5-6 | CASSLRGSGANVLTF | TGTGCCAGCAGCTTGAGGGGGTCAGGGGCCAACGTCCTGACTTTC
TRBJ1-6 | TRBD1 | . | TRBV27 | CASSFPGGSPLHF | TGTGCCAGCAGTTTTCCAGGGGGTTCACCCCTCCACTTT
TRBJ2-1 | . | . | TRBV19 | CATGVSSYNEQFF | TGTGCCACCGGGGTTAGCTCCTACAATGAGCAGTTCTTC
TRBJ1-1 | . | . | TRBV7-9 | CASNTALGIGGTEAFF | TGTGCCAGCAACACAGCTCTGGGGATCGGAGGCACTGAAGCTTTCTTT
TRBJ2-2 | . | . | TRBV23-1 | CASSQWWPNTGELFF | TGCGCCAGCAGTCAATGGTGGCCGAACACCGGGGAGCTGTTTTTT
TRBJ1-1 | . | . | TRBV7-9 | CASSYRQNTEAFF | TGTGCCAGCAGCTACCGACAGAACACTGAAGCTTTCTTT
TRBJ2-5 | . | . | TRBV19 | CASQIETQYF | TGTGCCAGTCAAATAGAGACCCAGTACTTC
TRBJ1-2 | . | . | TRBV5-4 | CASSSTDGPYGYTF | TGTGCCAGCAGCTCGACAGACGGCCCTTATGGCTACACCTTC
TRBJ2-1 | TRBD2 | . | TRBV10-1 | CASSELGGDEQFF | TGCGCCAGCAGTGAGCTGGGGGGGGATGAGCAGTTCTTC
TRBJ1-2 | . | . | TRBV9 | CASSALITTGNAVYGYTF | TGTGCCAGCAGCGCCCTAATTACTACAGGAAATGCAGTTTATGGCTACACCTTC
TRBJ1-2 | TRBD1 | . | TRBV28 | CASSALTGGNGYTF | TGTGCCAGCAGTGCCCTGACAGGGGGCAATGGCTACACCTTC
TRBJ2-1 | TRBD1 | . | TRBV11-2 | CASSLEHRGSSYNEQFF | TGTGCCAGCAGCTTAGAGCACAGGGGCAGCTCCTACAATGAGCAGTTCTTC
TRBJ2-3 | TRBD1 | few | TRBV11-2 | CASSLTGTVTDTQYF | TGTGCCAGCAGCTTGACAGGGACCGTTACAGATACGCAGTATTTT
TRBJ1-2 | TRBD1 | . | TRBV10-2 | CASGTGTGEDGYTF | TGCGCCAGCGGCACCGGGACAGGGGAGGATGGCTACACCTTC
TRBJ1-1 | TRBD1 | . | TRBV2 | CASSATGPTEAFF | TGTGCCAGCAGTGCGACAGGGCCCACTGAAGCTTTCTTT
TRBJ1-1 | . | . | TRBV3-1/TRBV3-2 | CASSQDGQSEAFF | TGTGCCAGCAGCCAAGATGGGCAGAGTGAAGCTTTCTTT
TRBJ2-1 | TRBD2 | . | TRBV10-3 | CAISEGGDNEQFF | TGTGCCATCAGTGAGGGGGGGGACAATGAGCAGTTCTTC
TRBJ1-2 | . | . | TRBV5-3 | CARSSGRSRGIGYTF | TGTGCCAGAAGCTCGGGGAGGTCGCGAGGAATTGGCTACACCTTC
TRBJ2-4 | TRBD2 | . | TRBV5-4 | CASSPGLAGEIQYF | TGTGCCAGCAGCCCTGGACTAGCGGGGGAGATTCAGTACTTC
TRBJ2-5 | . | . | TRBV4-2 | CASSQEGGLSQETQYF | TGTGCCAGCAGCCAAGAGGGGGGGCTCTCACAGGAGACCCAGTACTTC
TRBJ2-5 | . | . | TRBV7-6 | CASSSLPSGQETQYF | TGTGCCAGCAGCTCATTACCAAGCGGGCAAGAGACCCAGTACTTC
TRBJ1-2 | . | . | TRBV7-9 | CASSLVGGLYGYTF | TGTGCCAGCAGCTTAGTGGGGGGTTTATACGGCTACACCTTC
TRBJ1-2 | TRBD1 | few | TRBV5-6 | CASSKTGGRYGYTF | TGTGCCAGCAGCAAGACAGGGGGCCGATATGGCTACACCTTC
TRBJ1-1 | . | few | TRBV18 | CASSPGGVKVNTEAFF | TGTGCCAGCTCACCGGGGGGGGTTAAGGTTAACACTGAAGCTTTCTTT